This TCR beta chain comes out of a study of tumor and adjacent non-tumor tissue in lung cancer. Study information: The patients, approximately nine men and about five women, were roughly 30 to 85 with stage I to III disease.

No cell sorting was done before RNA was extracted from the tissue. This non-tumor lung sample came from over 3 cm beyond the tumor edge. A modified ARM-PCR protocol with three rounds of nested PCR amplified TCRbeta. TCRdb independently ran MiXCR on the multiplex PCR reads; one entry per CDR3 protein. The sample has 90,000 to 100,000 distinct CDR3 sequences, 80% seen once. The CDR3 contains 16 residues. The germline CDR1 and CDR2 sequences are LGHNA and YNFKEQ. On this clonotype: At one boundary the junction diverges from the germline segment, which might be a read error.

Sequencing used distant non-tumor lung tissue. V usage is TRBV4-2 and J usage is TRBJ2-2; D is perhaps TRBD1 (5 bases). This TCR was sampled from a man in his 60s with small cell lung cancer. The DNA for the CDR3 is TGTGCCAGCGGCCAGGATATCAGGGCGAACACCAGGGAGCTGTTTTTT. It encodes CASGQDIRANTRELFF.